The 3 T cell receptor beta chains listed next were all sequenced from one sample in a study of blood T cell repertoires in COVID-19. The assay was immunoSEQ multiplex PCR, and TCRdb's table has in-frame clones only and misses some. Of over 95,000 clones listed, around nine tenths are singletons. The source material was peripheral blood. The receptors were sampled from a woman between 70 and 85 years old who had recovered from COVID-19.

A few counts support this clone. The V and J genes are TRBV7-9 and TRBJ2-1; 9 bases match TRBD2. Trimming cost V 0 bases and J 9 bases; bases outside gene matches: 9. Germline V gene lookup returns CDR1 SEHNR and CDR2 FQNEAQ (reference sequence). The CDR3 spans 16 residues. The CDR3 DNA reads as TGTGCCAGCAGCTTAGCCCTTAGCGGGAGCTTACGTGAGCAGTTCTTC. It specifies CASSLALSGSLREQFF.

J is TRBJ1-1 and V is TRBV28, with 7 bases that match TRBD1. This CDR3 contains 15 residues. The V and J ends lost 2 bases and 0 bases, in that order; junction bases with no gene match: 3. Looked up from germline, CDR1 is MDHEN and CDR2 is SYDVKM. DNA of the CDR3: TGTGCCAGCAGTTTAGGACAGGCCCTGAACACTGAAGCTTTCTTT. Translated, it gives CASSLGQALNTEAFF. The whole variable domain, remainder taken from reference TRBV28 and TRBJ1-1, is DVKVTQSSRYLVKRTGEKVFLECVQDMDHENMFWYRQDPGLGLRLIYFSYDVKMKEKGDIPEGYSVSREKKERFSLILESASTNQTSMYLCASSLGQALNTEAFFGQGTRLTVV.

The V and J genes are TRBV7-3 and TRBJ2-3; 13 positions agree with TRBD2. J gave up 3 bases and V 5 bases, and 5 bases lay outside the gene matches. This CDR3 has 16 amino acids. CDR1 is SGHTA, CDR2 FQGTGA, per germline. CDR3 nucleotides: TGTGCCAGCAGCCCACGGACTAGCGGGGGAACAGATACGCAGTATTTT. Translation: CASSPRTSGGTDTQYF.